The 27 T cell receptor beta chains given below trace back to one sample, sequenced in a study of blood T cells in healthy people across ages. The use of a sample-barcoded 5' primer and a J-beta primer mix characterized a second PCR of about 6 to 12 cycles. TCRdb redid the calling of the 5' RACE reads with MiXCR, one entry per CDR3 protein. The table shows approximately 780,000 distinct CDR3 sequences, with around 25% occurring only once. The same sample was also used in a study of T cells of mothers and their children.

The sample comprised blood. The receptors stem from a boy aged 5-17 years in good health.

The V and J genes are TRBV28 and TRBJ2-5; weak D call: TRBD1 (6 bases). The DNA matches TRBJ2-7 better at its end, which makes the J call doubtful. Germline loops: CDR1 MDHEN, CDR2 SYDVKM. The CDR3 has 15 amino acids. The CDR3, as DNA: TGTGCCAGCAGACTACAGGGTCCGGGCTTCTACGAGCAGTACTTC. Its protein is CASRLQGPGFYEQYF.

The chain joins TRBV12-3 or TRBV12-4 to TRBJ2-5, with 7 bases lining up with TRBD1. V lost 1 base and J lost 2; bases outside the gene matches: 10. The CDR3 extends over 17 amino acids. DNA of the CDR3: TGTGCCAGCAGTTTAGTGCGTAGGGGCAGGGGGCAAGAGACCCAGTACTTC. It translates to CASSLVRRGRGQETQYF.

This clonotype was observed many times. This chain connects TRBV4-1 to TRBJ2-7; 10 nucleotides line up with TRBD2. Germline CDR1 reads MGHRA; CDR2 reads YSYEKL. There are 15 residues in the CDR3. V lost 6 bases, J lost 0 bases, and 5 bases stayed unmatched. The CDR3 DNA follows: TGCGCCAGCAGATCAGCGGGGGGGAGCTCCTACGAGCAGTACTTC. Translated, it gives CASRSAGGSSYEQYF.

The chain combines TRBV28 with TRBJ2-3; D not resolved. The germline V gene has CDR1 MDHEN and CDR2 SYDVKM. V shed 6 bases and J shed 6 bases, with 16 bases lying between them. CDR3 length: 14 residues. DNA of the CDR3: TGTGCCAGCAGCCCCTCCTCCGGGCCGGATACGCAGTATTTT. Translating it yields CASSPSSGPDTQYF.

On this clonotype itself: At one end, the junction sequence differs from germline, possibly due to a read error. The V call is TRBV3-1, the J call TRBJ2-5; the D gene could be TRBD1 or TRBD2 (6 bases each). Germline assignment: CDR1 LGHDT and CDR2 YNNKEL (reference sequence). The CDR3 spans 14 residues. The CDR3 DNA sequence: TGTGCCAGCAGCCGACGGGGGCCCCAAGAGACCCAGTCCTTC. Its translation: CASSRRGPQETQSF.

CDR3 bases: TGTGCCAGCAGTTCCGCGGGACCAGGAGTAGCTTTCTTT. Its protein is CASSSAGPGVAFF. The chain combines TRBV28 with TRBJ1-1, with D maybe TRBD1 (5 bases). The CDR3 loop spans 13 amino acids. Germline assignment: CDR1 MDHEN and CDR2 SYDVKM. Trimming shortened V by 4 bases and J by 10 bases, and 16 bases separated the two germline ends. Variable domain in full (rest from reference TRBV28 and TRBJ1-1): DVKVTQSSRYLVKRTGEKVFLECVQDMDHENMFWYRQDPGLGLRLIYFSYDVKMKEKGDIPEGYSVSREKKERFSLILESASTNQTSMYLCASSSAGPGVAFFGQGTRLTVV.

This clonotype was seen only a few times. The chain employs TRBV9 and TRBJ2-5; 7 bases map to TRBD1. Germline V gene data show CDR1 as SGDLS and CDR2 as YYNGEE. CDR3 length: 16 amino acids. V lost 1 base and J lost 3; bases outside the gene matches: 9. The CDR3 coding sequence is TGTGCCAGCAGCGTAAATAAGAACAGGGGTAAAGAGACCCAGTACTTC. This sequence encodes CASSVNKNRGKETQYF.

The chain has TRBV10-3 and TRBJ1-5, with a tentative D call TRBD1 (5 bases). Germline assignment: CDR1 ENHRY and CDR2 SYGVKD. This CDR3 has 14 amino acids. V shed 3 bases and J shed 8 bases, with 14 bases lying between them. The CDR3: CAISDRRGLEPQHF. The CDR3 region has the DNA TGTGCCATCAGTGATAGAAGGGGCTTGGAGCCCCAGCATTTT.

The CDR3 reads CATGTGAKETQYF. The CDR3 DNA follows: TGTGCCACGGGAACAGGGGCCAAAGAGACCCAGTACTTC. The chain recombines TRBV24-1 with TRBJ2-5; 7 bases align to TRBD1. The CDR3 runs to 13 residues. Germline assignment: CDR1 KGHDR and CDR2 SFDVKD. V shed 10 bases and J 3 bases; nucleotides not matched to a gene: 7.

This clonotype has only a few counts. An end of the junction differs from the germline gene, which may be a read error. This sequence joins TRBV29-1 and TRBJ2-5; D is unclear. TRBJ2-7 explains the end of the DNA better; the J call may be wrong. The germline CDR1 and CDR2 sequences are SQVTM and ANQGSEA. CDR3 size: 10 residues. DNA of the CDR3: TGCAGCGTTCAAGATGCCGAGCAGTACTTC. This codes for CSVQDAEQYF.

V gene TRBV28 combines with J gene TRBJ1-2; 8 bases align to TRBD1. The CDR3 contains 14 residues. Per germline, CDR1 MDHEN and CDR2 SYDVKM. Trimming removed 1 base from V and 6 bases from J; junction bases left unmatched: 4. The CDR3 here is CASSLSDRANGYTF. CDR3 bases: TGTGCCAGCAGTTTATCGGACAGGGCAAATGGCTACACCTTC.

This clonotype turned up a few times. The V call is TRBV4-1, the J call TRBJ1-2, with 9 positions matching TRBD1. Trimming took 6 bases from V and 8 from J; bases not matched to a gene: 10. The CDR3 is 14 residues long. The V gene's germline CDR1 is MGHRA and CDR2 YSYEKL. The CDR3 bases are TGCGCCAGCAGTCAGCCGGGACAGGGTCGCGGCTACACCTTC. This sequence encodes CASSQPGQGRGYTF.

This clonotype has only a few counts. The chain carries TRBV20-1 and TRBJ2-7, with D possibly being TRBD2 (5 bases). Germline CDR1 and CDR2: DFQATT and SNEGSKA (reference sequence). The CDR3 extends over 12 amino acids. The V end lost 6 bases, the J end lost 4 bases, and 13 bases lay between the germline ends. Here the CDR3 reads CSASHEGYEQYF. The CDR3 region has the DNA TGCAGTGCCAGCCATGAGGGATACGAGCAGTACTTC.

This clonotype was recorded a few times. The rearrangement links TRBV4-1 to TRBJ1-5; D gene uncertain. The CDR3 contains 15 residues. V was shortened by 4 bases and J by 0 bases, with 10 bases between the two germline ends. From germline, CDR1 is MGHRA and CDR2 YSYEKL. CDR3 region: CASSRGLNSNQPQHF. CDR3 DNA: TGCGCCAGCAGCCGCGGACTCAATAGCAATCAGCCCCAGCATTTT.

This clonotype was seen more than once but under ten times. The chain uses TRBV29-1 and TRBJ2-5; D may be TRBD1 (6 bases). V lost 3 bases and J lost 5, with 16 bases in between. CDR1 and CDR2 (germline): SQVTM, ANQGSEA. The CDR3 extends over 14 amino acids. CDR3 DNA: TGCAGCGTTGATAAACAGGGTGATATCGAGACCCAGTACTTC. Its translation is CSVDKQGDIETQYF.

In DNA form, the CDR3 reads TGTGCCAGCAGTTACTCGAAACAAAATCTAGGACGGGAGCAGTTCTTC. This encodes CASSYSKQNLGREQFF. The chain uses TRBV6-5 and TRBJ2-1; D gene ambiguous. Germline loops: CDR1 MNHEY, CDR2 SVGAGI. V lost 0 bases, J lost 10 bases, and 19 bases lay in between. This CDR3 spans 16 amino acids.

This clonotype has a handful of counts. The chain employs TRBV20-1 and TRBJ1-6, with D maybe TRBD1 (5 bases). The germline CDR1 and CDR2 sequences are DFQATT and SNEGSKA (reference sequence). The CDR3 is 14 amino acids. V gave up 7 bases and J gave up 8 bases, with 18 bases separating them. CDR3: CSVSQGFMDSPLHF. CDR3 bases: TGCAGTGTCAGCCAGGGATTTATGGATTCACCCCTCCACTTT.

This clonotype was seen only a few times. The junction departs from the called germline gene at one end, perhaps through a read error. The chain couples TRBV12-3 or TRBV12-4 to TRBJ2-3; 10 bases fit TRBD2. CDR3 length: 15 residues. CDR3 residues: CASSSSGGAADTQYF. The CDR3 bases are TGCGCCAGCAGCTCCAGCGGGGGGGCCGCAGATACGCAGTATTTT.

This clonotype has more than one count but fewer than ten. This sequence joins TRBV11-2 and TRBJ1-1; weak D call: TRBD1 (6 bases). CDR1 and CDR2 from the germline V gene are SGHAT and FQNNGV. The CDR3 spans 15 residues. Trimming stripped 0 bases from V and 1 base from J, with 9 bases between. CDR3: CASSLDGRGNTEAFF. As DNA, the CDR3 is TGTGCCAGCAGCTTAGACGGCAGGGGGAACACTGAAGCTTTCTTT.

This clonotype was observed a few times. The chain combines TRBV6-1 with TRBJ1-4; D not resolved. The CDR3 length is 12 residues. V was clipped by 4 bases and J by 10 bases, with 10 bases between them. The germline gives CDR1 MNHNS, CDR2 SASEGT. The CDR3 region is CASSGGGGKLFF. The CDR3 region has the DNA TGTGCCAGCAGTGGAGGAGGCGGAAAACTGTTTTTT.

This chain links TRBV7-2 with TRBJ2-4; D is unresolved. Per the germline V gene, CDR1 is SGHTA and CDR2 is FQGNSA. The CDR3 length is 15 residues. V was pared by 2 bases and J by 2 bases, with 10 bases between. CDR3 protein: CASSLLVTPKNIQYF. The CDR3 coding sequence is TGTGCCAGCAGCTTACTAGTGACTCCCAAAAACATTCAGTACTTC.

This clonotype was counted between two and nine times. This chain joins TRBV20-1 and TRBJ2-7; the D gene is possibly TRBD1 (8 bases). This CDR3 is 14 amino acids long. The germline V gene encodes CDR1 DFQATT and CDR2 SNEGSKA (reference sequence). V was shortened by 4 bases and J by 4 bases, with 17 bases between the two germline ends. As DNA, the CDR3 is TGCAGTGCTAAGCGGGACAGGTCTCGTTACGAGCAGTACTTC. It specifies CSAKRDRSRYEQYF.

This clonotype has only a few counts. The chain is built from TRBV7-9 and TRBJ1-4; no reliable D call. CDR1 is SEHNR and CDR2 is FQNEAQ in the germline V gene (reference sequence). The CDR3 is 13 amino acids. Trimming took 2 bases from V and 8 from J, leaving 9 bases between them. CDR3 sequence: CASSLFDVEKLFF. CDR3 in DNA: TGTGCCAGCAGCTTATTTGATGTGGAAAAACTGTTTTTT.

The CDR3 bases are TGTGCCAGCAGTCACACGGGGCCCTCCTACGAGCAGTACTTC. Encoded protein: CASSHTGPSYEQYF. The chain joins TRBV28 to TRBJ2-5, with D tentatively TRBD1 or TRBD2 (5 bases each). The J call may be incorrect, as the DNA end agrees better with TRBJ2-7. Germline V gene data show CDR1 as MDHEN and CDR2 as SYDVKM. The CDR3 spans 14 residues.

The sample holds a few counts of this clonotype. The chain recombines TRBV5-6 with TRBJ2-3; D call uncertain. This CDR3 is built from 14 residues. CDR1 and CDR2 (germline): SGHDT, YYEEEE. The ends were cut back, 0 bases at V and 4 bases at J, with 9 bases in the middle. CDR3 coding DNA: TGTGCCAGCAGCTTGGCTGGGAACCCAGATACGCAGTATTTT. Protein: CASSLAGNPDTQYF.

This clonotype has just a few counts. V usage is TRBV28 and J usage is TRBJ1-4; weak D call: TRBD1 (5 bases). Deletions cut 5 bases from V and 0 bases from J, with 13 bases between. The CDR3 loop spans 16 amino acids. Per the germline V gene, CDR1 is MDHEN and CDR2 is SYDVKM. The CDR3 DNA sequence: TGTGCCAGCAGTCCCCCGGGACTAGCAACTAATGAAAAACTGTTTTTT. This codes for CASSPPGLATNEKLFF.

CDR3 region: CSVSPPGEAFF. The CDR3 coding sequence is TGCAGCGTTTCCCCCCCGGGTGAAGCTTTCTTT. The V and J genes are TRBV29-1 and TRBJ1-1; D call uncertain. The ends were cut back, 5 bases at V and 7 bases at J, with 11 bases in the middle. Germline V lookup: CDR1 SQVTM, CDR2 ANQGSEA. The CDR3 totals 11 residues.